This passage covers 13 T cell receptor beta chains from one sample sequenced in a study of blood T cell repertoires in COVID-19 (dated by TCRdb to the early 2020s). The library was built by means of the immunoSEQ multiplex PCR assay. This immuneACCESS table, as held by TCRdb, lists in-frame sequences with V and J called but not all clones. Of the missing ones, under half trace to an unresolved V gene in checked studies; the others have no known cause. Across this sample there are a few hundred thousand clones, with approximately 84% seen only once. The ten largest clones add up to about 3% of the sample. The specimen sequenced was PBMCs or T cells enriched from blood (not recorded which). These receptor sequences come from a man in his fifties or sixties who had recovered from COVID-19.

The CDR3 DNA reads TGTGCCAGCCACGCGGGGGGAGAGGGTCAGCCCCAGCATTTT. As protein: CASHAGGEGQPQHF. This rearrangement joins TRBV2 to TRBJ1-5; TRBD1 is a possible D gene (5 bases). This CDR3 comprises 14 residues. Germline CDR1 SNHLY, CDR2 FYNNEI. V lost 8 bases to trimming and J lost 6 bases, with 17 bases between them.

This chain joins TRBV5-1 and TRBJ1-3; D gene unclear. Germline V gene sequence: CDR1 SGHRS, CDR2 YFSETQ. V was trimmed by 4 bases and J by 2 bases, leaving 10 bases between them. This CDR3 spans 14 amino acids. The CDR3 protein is CASSLAGTGNTIYF. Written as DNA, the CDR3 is TGCGCCAGCAGCCTCGCGGGTACTGGAAACACCATATATTTT.

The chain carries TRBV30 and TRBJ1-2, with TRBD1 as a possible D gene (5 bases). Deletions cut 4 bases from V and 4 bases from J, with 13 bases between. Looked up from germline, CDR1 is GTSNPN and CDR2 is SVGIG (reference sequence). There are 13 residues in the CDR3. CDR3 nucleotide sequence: TGTGCCTGGATAGGGGTGGTCGGCTATGGCTACACCTTC. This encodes CAWIGVVGYGYTF.

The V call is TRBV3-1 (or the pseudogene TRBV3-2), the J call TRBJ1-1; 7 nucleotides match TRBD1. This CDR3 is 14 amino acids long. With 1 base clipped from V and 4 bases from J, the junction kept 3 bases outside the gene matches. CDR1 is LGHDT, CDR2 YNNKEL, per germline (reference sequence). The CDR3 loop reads CASSQVTGSTEAFF. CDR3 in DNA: TGTGCCAGCAGCCAAGTGACAGGGAGCACTGAAGCTTTCTTT.

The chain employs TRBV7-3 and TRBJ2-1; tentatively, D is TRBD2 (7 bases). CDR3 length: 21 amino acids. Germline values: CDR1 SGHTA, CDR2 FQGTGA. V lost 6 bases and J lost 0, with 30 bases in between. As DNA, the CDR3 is TGTGCCAGCAGGCGCGGGGGCGGGAGCGCCTCTGATATTAGCTCCTACAATGAGCAGTTCTTC. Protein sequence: CASRRGGGSASDISSYNEQFF. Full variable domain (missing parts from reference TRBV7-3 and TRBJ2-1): GAGVSQTPSNKVTEKGKYVELRCDPISGHTALYWYRQSLGQGPEFLIYFQGTGAADDSGLPNDRFFAVRPEGSVSTLKIQRTERGDSAVYLCASRRGGGSASDISSYNEQFFGPGTRLTVL.

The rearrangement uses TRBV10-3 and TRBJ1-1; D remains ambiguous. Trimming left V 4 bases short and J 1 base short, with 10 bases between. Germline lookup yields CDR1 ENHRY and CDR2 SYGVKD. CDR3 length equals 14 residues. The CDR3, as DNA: TGTGCCATCAGTGGCACCGCAGGGAACACTGAAGCTTTCTTT. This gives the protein CAISGTAGNTEAFF.

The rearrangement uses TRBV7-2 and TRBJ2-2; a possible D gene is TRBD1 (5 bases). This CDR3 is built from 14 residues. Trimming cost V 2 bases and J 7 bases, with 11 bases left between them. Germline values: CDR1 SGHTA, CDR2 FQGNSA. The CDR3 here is CASSLRTKGGELFF. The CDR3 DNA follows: TGTGCCAGCAGCTTAAGGACAAAGGGCGGGGAGCTGTTTTTT.

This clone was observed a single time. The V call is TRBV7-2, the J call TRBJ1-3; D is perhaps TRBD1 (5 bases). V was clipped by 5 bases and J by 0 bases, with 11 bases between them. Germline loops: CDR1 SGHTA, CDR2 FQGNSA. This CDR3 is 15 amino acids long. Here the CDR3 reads CASSQTQGSGNTIYF. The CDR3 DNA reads TGTGCCAGCAGCCAAACTCAGGGCTCTGGAAACACCATATATTTT.

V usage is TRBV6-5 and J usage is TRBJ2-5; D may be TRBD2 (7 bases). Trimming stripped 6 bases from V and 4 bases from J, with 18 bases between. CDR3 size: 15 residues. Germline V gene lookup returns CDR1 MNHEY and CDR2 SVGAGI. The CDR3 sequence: CASSYLGGASETQYF. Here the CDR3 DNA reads TGTGCCAGCAGCTATTTGGGGGGGGCCTCAGAGACCCAGTACTTC.

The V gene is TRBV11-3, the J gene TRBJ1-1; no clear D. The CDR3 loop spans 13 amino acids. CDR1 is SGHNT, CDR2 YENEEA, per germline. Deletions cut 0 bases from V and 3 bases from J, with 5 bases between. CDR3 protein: CASSLESYTEAFF. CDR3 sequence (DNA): TGTGCCAGCAGCTTAGAGTCGTACACTGAAGCTTTCTTT.

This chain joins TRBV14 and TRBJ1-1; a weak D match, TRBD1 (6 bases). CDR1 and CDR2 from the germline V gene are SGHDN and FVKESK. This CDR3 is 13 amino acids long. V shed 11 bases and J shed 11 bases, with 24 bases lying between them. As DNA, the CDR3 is TGTGCCCAAGCGTCCGGGGGGCCTTTGGTGGCTTTCTTT. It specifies CAQASGGPLVAFF.

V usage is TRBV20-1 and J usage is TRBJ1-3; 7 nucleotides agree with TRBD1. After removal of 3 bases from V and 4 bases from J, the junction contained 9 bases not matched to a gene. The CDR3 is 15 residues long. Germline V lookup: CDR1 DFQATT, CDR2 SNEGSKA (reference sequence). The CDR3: CSASRRGRVGNTIYF. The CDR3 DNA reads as TGCAGTGCTAGTCGGAGGGGGCGAGTAGGAAACACCATATATTTT.

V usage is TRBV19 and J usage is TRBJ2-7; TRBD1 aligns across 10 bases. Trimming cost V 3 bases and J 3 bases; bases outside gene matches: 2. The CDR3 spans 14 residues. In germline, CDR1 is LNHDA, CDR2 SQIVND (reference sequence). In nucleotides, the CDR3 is TGTGCCAGTAGTATCGGGACAGGGGTCTACGAGCAGTACTTC. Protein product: CASSIGTGVYEQYF.